This TCR beta chain was captured by sequencing in a study of early T cells in non-severe SARS-CoV-2 infection. General study points: Matching results from VDJdb favored anti-spike CD8 responses, leaving private and CD4 specificities undetected.

As regards this clonotype: The antigen is undetermined.

Separate cDNA molecules each had unique molecular identifiers attached to them. TCRdb itself ran the 5' RACE reads through MiXCR, one entry per CDR3 protein. Here the sample spans roughly 65,000 distinct CDR3 sequences, 9% to 15% being singletons. The specimen was whole blood. This TCR came from an adult who was a healthcare worker with PCR-confirmed SARS-CoV-2 infection or an uninfected control (not recorded which).

CDR3 in DNA: TGTGCCAGCAGTGGAGAGGAGGGTTACGAGCAGTACTTC. Translated: CASSGEEGYEQYF. The V and J genes are TRBV2 and TRBJ2-7, with a tentative D call TRBD2 (6 bases). CDR3 length equals 13 residues. Germline CDR1 and CDR2: SNHLY and FYNNEI. Trimming took off 4 bases at V and 4 bases at J, with 11 bases between the two ends.